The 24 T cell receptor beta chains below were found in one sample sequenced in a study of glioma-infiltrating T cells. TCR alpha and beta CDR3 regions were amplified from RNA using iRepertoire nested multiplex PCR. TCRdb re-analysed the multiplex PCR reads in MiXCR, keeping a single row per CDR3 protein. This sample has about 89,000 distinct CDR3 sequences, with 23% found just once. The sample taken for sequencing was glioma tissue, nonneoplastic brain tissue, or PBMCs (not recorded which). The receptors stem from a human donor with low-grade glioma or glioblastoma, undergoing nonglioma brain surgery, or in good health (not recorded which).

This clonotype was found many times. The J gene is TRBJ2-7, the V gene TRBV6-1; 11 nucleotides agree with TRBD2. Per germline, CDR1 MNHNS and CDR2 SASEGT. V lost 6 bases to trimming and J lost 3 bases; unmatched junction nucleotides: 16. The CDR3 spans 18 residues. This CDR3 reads CASRSLRVAGGPNYEQYF. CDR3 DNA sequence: TGTGCCAGCAGGAGTCTCCGGGTAGCGGGAGGGCCTAACTACGAGCAGTACTTC.

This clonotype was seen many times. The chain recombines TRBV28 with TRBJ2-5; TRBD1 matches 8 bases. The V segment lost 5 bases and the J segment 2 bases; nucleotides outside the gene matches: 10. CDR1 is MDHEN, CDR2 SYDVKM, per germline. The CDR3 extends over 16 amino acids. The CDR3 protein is CASSPPSGQVQETQYF. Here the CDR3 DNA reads TGTGCCAGCAGTCCCCCCTCGGGACAGGTACAAGAGACCCAGTACTTC.

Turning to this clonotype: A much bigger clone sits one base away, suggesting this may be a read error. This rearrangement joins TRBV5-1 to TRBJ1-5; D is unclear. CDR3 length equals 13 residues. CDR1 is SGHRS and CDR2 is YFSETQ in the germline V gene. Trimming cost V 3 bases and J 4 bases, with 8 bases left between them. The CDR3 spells CASSSAVNQPQHF. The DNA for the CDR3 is TGCGCCAGCAGCTCGGCGGTGAATCAGCCCCAGCATTTT.

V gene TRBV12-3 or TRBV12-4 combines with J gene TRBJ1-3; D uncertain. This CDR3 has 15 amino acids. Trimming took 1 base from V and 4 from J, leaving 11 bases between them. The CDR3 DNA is TGTGCCAGCAGTTTAGAGGGCCCCGGAGGAAACACCATATATTTT. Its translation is CASSLEGPGGNTIYF.

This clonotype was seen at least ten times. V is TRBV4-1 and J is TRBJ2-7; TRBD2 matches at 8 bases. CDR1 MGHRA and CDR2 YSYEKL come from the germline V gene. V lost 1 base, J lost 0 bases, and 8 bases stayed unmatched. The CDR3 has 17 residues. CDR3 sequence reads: CASSQASWTSFSYEQYF. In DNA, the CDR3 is TGCGCCAGCAGCCAAGCCTCCTGGACTAGCTTCTCCTACGAGCAGTACTTC.

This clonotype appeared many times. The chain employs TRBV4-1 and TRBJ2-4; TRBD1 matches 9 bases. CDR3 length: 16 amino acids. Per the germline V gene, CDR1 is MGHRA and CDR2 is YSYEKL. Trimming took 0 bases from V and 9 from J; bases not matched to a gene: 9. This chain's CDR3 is CASSQDDGTGNTIQYF. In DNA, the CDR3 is TGCGCCAGCAGCCAAGATGATGGGACAGGGAATACCATTCAGTACTTC.

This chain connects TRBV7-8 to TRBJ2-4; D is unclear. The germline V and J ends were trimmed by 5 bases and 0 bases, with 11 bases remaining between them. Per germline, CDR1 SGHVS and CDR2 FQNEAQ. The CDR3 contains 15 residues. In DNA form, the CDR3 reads TGTGCCAGCAGCCGAAGCTGGGAAGCCAAAAACATTCAGTACTTC. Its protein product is CASSRSWEAKNIQYF.

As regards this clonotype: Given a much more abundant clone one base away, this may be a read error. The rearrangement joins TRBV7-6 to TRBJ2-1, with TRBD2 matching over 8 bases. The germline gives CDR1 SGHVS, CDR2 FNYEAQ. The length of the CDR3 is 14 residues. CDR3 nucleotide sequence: TGTGCCAGCAGCCAGGCGGGGGGTATCAATGAGCAGCTCTTC. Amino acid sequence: CASSQAGGINEQLF.

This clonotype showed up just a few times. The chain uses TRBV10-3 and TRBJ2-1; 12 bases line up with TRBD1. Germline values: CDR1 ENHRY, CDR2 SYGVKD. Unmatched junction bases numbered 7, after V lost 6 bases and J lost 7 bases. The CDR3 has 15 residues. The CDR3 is CAISSGTGGYNEQFF. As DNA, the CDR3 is TGTGCCATCAGCTCCGGGACAGGGGGCTATAATGAGCAGTTCTTC.

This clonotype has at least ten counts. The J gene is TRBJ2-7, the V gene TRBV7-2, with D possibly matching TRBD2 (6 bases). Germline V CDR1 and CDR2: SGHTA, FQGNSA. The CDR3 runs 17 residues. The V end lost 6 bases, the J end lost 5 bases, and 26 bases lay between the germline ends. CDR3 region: CASRDWGRAGRGDEQYF. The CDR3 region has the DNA TGTGCCAGCAGGGATTGGGGCCGGGCGGGGCGAGGGGACGAGCAGTACTTC.

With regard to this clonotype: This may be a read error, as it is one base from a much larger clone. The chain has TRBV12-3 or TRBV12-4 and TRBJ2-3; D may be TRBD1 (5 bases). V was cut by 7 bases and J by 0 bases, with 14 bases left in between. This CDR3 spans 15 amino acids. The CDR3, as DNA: TGTGCCAGCACCGCCAACAGGTTTAGCACAGATACGCAGTATTTT. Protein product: CASTANRFSTDTQYF.

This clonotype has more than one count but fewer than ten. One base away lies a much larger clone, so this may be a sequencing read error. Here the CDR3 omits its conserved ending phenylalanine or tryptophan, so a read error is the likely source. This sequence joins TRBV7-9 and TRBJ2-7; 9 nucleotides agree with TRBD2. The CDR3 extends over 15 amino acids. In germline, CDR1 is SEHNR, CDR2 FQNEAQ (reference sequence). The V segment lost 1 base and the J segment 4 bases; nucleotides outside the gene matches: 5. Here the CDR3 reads CASSLVLAGKYEQYL. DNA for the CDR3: TGTGCCAGCAGCTTAGTACTAGCGGGCAAGTACGAGCAGTACCTC.

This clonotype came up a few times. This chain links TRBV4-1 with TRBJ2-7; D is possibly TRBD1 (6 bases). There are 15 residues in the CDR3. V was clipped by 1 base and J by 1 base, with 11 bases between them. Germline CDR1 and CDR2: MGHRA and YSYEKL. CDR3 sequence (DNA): TGCGCCAGCAGCCAAGTAGGGGGAAGGTCCTACGAGCAGTACTTC. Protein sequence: CASSQVGGRSYEQYF.

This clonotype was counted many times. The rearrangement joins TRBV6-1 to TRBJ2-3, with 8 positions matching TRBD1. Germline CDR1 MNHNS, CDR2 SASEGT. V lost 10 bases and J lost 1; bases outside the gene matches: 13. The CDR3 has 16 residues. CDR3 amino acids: CATLLMRGQGTDTQYF. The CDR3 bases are TGTGCCACCTTACTTATGAGGGGACAGGGCACAGATACGCAGTATTTT.

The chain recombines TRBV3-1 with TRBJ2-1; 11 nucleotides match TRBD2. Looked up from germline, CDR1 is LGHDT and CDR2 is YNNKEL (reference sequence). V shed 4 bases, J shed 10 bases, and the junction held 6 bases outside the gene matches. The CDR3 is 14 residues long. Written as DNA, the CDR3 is TGTGCCAGCAGCCCGGGACTAGCGGCCCTAGAGCAGTTCTTC. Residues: CASSPGLAALEQFF.

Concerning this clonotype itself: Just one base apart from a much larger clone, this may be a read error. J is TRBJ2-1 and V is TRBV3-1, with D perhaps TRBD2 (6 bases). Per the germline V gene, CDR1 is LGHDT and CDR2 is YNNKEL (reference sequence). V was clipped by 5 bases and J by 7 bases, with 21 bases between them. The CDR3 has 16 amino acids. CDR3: CASSKSPTKRVNEQFF. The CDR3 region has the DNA TGTGCCAGCAGCAAATCCCCCACTAAGCGGGTTAATGAGCAGTTCTTC.

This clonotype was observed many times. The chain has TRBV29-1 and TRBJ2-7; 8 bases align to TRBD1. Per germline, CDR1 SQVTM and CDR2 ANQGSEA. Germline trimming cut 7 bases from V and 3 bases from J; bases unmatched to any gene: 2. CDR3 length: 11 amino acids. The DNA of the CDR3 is TGCAGCGCGGGACAGGTCTACGAGCAGTACTTC. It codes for CSAGQVYEQYF.

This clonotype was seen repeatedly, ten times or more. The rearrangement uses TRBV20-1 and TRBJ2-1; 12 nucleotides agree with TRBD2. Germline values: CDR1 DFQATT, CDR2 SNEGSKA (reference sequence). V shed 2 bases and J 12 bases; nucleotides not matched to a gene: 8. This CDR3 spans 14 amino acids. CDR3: CSARPGLAGKGQFF. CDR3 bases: TGCAGTGCTAGACCGGGACTAGCGGGTAAGGGGCAGTTCTTC.

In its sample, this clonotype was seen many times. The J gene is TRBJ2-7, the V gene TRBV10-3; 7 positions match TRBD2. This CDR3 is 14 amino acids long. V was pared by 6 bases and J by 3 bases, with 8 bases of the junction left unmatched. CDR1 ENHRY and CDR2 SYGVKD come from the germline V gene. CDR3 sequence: CAIRGSGTSYEQYF. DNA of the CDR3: TGTGCCATCAGAGGCAGCGGGACGAGCTACGAGCAGTACTTC.

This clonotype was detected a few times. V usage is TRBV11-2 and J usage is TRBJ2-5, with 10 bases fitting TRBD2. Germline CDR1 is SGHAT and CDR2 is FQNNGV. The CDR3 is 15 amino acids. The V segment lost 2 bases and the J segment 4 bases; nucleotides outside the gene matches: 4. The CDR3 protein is CASSLLAGAGETQYF. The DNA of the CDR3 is TGTGCCAGCAGCTTACTAGCGGGGGCTGGAGAGACCCAGTACTTC.

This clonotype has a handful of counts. The DNA for the CDR3 is TGTGCCAGCTCAAAGTCCGGGACTAGGGACAACGAGCAGTACTTC. Protein product: CASSKSGTRDNEQYF. The chain has TRBV18 and TRBJ2-7; the match to TRBD2 covers 8 bases. J was trimmed by 5 bases and V by 5 bases; bases with no gene match: 11. CDR1 and CDR2 from the germline V gene are KGHSH and LQKENI. This CDR3 is 15 amino acids long.

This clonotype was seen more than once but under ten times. CDR3 nucleotides: TGTGCCAGTATGCGCGGGACTGCGGACATATATGGCTACACCTTC. Residues: CASMRGTADIYGYTF. The genes are TRBV19 and TRBJ1-2, with D perhaps TRBD1 (5 bases). Germline V gene lookup returns CDR1 LNHDA and CDR2 SQIVND (reference sequence). V was cut by 7 bases and J by 5 bases, with 20 bases left in between. The CDR3 length is 15 residues.

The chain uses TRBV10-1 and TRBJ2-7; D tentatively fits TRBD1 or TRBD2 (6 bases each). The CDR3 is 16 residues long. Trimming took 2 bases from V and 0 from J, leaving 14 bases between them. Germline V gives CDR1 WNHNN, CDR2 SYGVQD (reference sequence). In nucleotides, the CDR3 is TGCGCCAGCAGTGAGGGGCCGGGGGCAAGCTCCTACGAGCAGTACTTC. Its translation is CASSEGPGASSYEQYF.

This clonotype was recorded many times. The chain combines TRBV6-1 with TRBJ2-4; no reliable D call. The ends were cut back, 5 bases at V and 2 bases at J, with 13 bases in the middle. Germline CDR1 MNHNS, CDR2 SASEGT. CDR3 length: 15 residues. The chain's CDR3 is CASSSPSVPKNIQYF. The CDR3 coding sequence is TGTGCCAGCAGTTCCCCATCAGTCCCCAAAAACATTCAGTACTTC.